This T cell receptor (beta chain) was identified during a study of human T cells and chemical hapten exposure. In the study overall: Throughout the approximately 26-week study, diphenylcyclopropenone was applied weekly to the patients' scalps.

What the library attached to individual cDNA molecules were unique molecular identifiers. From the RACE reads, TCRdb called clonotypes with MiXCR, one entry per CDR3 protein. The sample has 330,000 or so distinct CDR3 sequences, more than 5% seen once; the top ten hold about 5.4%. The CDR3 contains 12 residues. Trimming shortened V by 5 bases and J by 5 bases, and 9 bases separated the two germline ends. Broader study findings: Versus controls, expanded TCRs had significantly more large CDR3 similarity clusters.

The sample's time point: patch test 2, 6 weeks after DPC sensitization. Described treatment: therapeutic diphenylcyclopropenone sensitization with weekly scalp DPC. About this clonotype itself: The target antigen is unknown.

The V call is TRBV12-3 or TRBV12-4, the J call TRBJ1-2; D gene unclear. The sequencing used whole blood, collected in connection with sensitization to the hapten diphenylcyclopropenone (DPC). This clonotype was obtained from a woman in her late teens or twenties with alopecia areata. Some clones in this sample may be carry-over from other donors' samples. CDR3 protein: CASSATGYGYTF. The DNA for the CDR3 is TGTGCCAGCAGTGCTACGGGGTATGGCTACACCTTC.